These 24 T cell receptor beta chains were all obtained from the same sample, sequenced in a study of blood T cell repertoires in COVID-19. Generated by immunoSEQ multiplex PCR, the TCRdb table keeps only in-frame clones and is missing some. The profile shows under 95,000 clones, approximately 82% of them singletons. Input material: peripheral blood. The receptors come from a woman of 80 years or more with acute or convalescent COVID-19.

This clone turned up a few times. The sample carries other DNA sequences with the same CDR3. The chain joins TRBV15 to TRBJ1-1, with D unresolved. The CDR3 has 13 amino acids. CDR1 LNHNV and CDR2 YYDKDF come from the germline V gene (reference sequence). V lost 1 base, J lost 3 bases, and 6 bases lay in between. DNA for the CDR3: TGTGCCACCAGCAGAGTTTCGGACACTGAAGCTTTCTTT. Translation gives CATSRVSDTEAFF.

The gene calls are TRBV7-2 and TRBJ1-1, with D uncertain. The CDR3 length is 14 residues. V was shortened by 3 bases and J by 0 bases, with 8 bases between the two germline ends. Germline CDR1 reads SGHTA; CDR2 reads FQGNSA. In nucleotides, the CDR3 is TGTGCCAGCAGCTTCGGGTCTATGAACACTGAAGCTTTCTTT. Its translation: CASSFGSMNTEAFF.

The chain has TRBV5-1 and TRBJ2-3; 8 nucleotides align to TRBD2. The CDR3 has 14 amino acids. The ends lost 9 bases at V and 3 bases at J; junction bases unmatched: 9. The germline V gene has CDR1 SGHRS and CDR2 YFSETQ. The CDR3 nucleotides are TGCGCCACCGCGCCTAGCGGGCCGACAGATACGCAGTATTTT. Protein: CATAPSGPTDTQYF. Complete variable domain (other parts from reference TRBV5-1 and TRBJ2-3): KAGVTQTPRYLIKTRGQQVTLSCSPISGHRSVSWYQQTPGQGLQFLFEYFSETQRNKGNFPGRFSGRQFSNSRSEMNVSTLELGDSALYLCATAPSGPTDTQYFGPGTRLTVL.

The gene calls are TRBV7-6 and TRBJ2-3, with 12 bases aligning to TRBD2. Germline CDR1 reads SGHVS; CDR2 reads FNYEAQ. CDR3 size: 15 residues. V dropped 6 bases and J dropped 11; count of bases not matched to a gene: 12. CDR3 sequence (DNA): TGTGCCAGCAGTTTGGACTGGACTAGCGGGGACGGGCAGTATTTT. Amino acid sequence: CASSLDWTSGDGQYF.

The V gene is TRBV18, the J gene TRBJ2-1; TRBD2 aligns across 9 bases. CDR3 size: 15 residues. Germline CDR1 is KGHSH and CDR2 is LQKENI. The V and J ends lost 6 bases and 5 bases, in that order; junction bases with no gene match: 8. In DNA, the CDR3 is TGTGCCAGCTCCGAAACTAGCGGGTTTAACAATGAGCAGTTCTTC. Protein: CASSETSGFNNEQFF.

This clone was recorded only once. This rearrangement joins TRBV27 to TRBJ1-5; 7 positions match TRBD1. Per the germline V gene, CDR1 is MNHEY and CDR2 is SMNVEV (reference sequence). The CDR3 consists of 15 residues. With 2 bases clipped from V and 1 base from J, the junction kept 2 bases outside the gene matches. CDR3 in amino acids: CASSLVGGSNQPQHF. The CDR3 DNA is TGTGCCAGCAGTTTAGTAGGGGGCAGCAATCAGCCCCAGCATTTT.

The rearrangement uses TRBV18 and TRBJ1-1, with TRBD1 identical over 8 bases. The trim removed 2 bases at V and 4 bases at J, leaving 3 bases unmatched. This CDR3 region has 14 residues. Germline V CDR1 and CDR2: KGHSH, LQKENI. CDR3 amino acids: CASSPGQGSTEAFF. CDR3 in DNA: TGTGCCAGCTCACCAGGACAGGGTAGCACTGAAGCTTTCTTT.

This sequence joins TRBV7-9 and TRBJ1-1, with 7 bases that match TRBD1. CDR3 size: 14 residues. The V gene end was trimmed by 3 bases and the J gene end by 3 bases; junction bases not matched to a gene: 4. Germline V lookup: CDR1 SEHNR, CDR2 FQNEAQ (reference sequence). DNA of the CDR3: TGTGCCAGCAGCTTCCAGGGGGACCACACTGAAGCTTTCTTT. Translating it yields CASSFQGDHTEAFF. The entire variable domain, with the rest obtained from reference TRBV7-9 and TRBJ1-1, is as follows: DTGVSQNPRHKITKRGQNVTFRCDPISEHNRLYWYRQTLGQGPEFLTYFQNEAQLEKSRLLSDRFSAERPKGSFSTLEIQRTEQGDSAMYLCASSFQGDHTEAFFGQGTRLTVV.

This rearrangement joins TRBV5-5 to TRBJ1-4; 7 positions match TRBD1. CDR1 is SGHKS and CDR2 is YYEKEE in the germline V gene (reference sequence). The CDR3 loop spans 14 amino acids. Losses at the gene ends were 2 bases for V and 4 bases for J; bases not matched to a gene: 2. CDR3 sequence: CASSFTGVNEKLFF. CDR3 sequence (DNA): TGTGCCAGCAGCTTTACAGGGGTTAATGAAAAACTGTTTTTT.

Only one count was recorded for this clone. This rearrangement joins TRBV15 to TRBJ2-7; D might be TRBD1 (5 bases). This CDR3 is built from 14 residues. The V end was cut by 1 base, the J end by 3 bases, with 10 bases between. Looked up from germline, CDR1 is LNHNV and CDR2 is YYDKDF (reference sequence). The CDR3 coding sequence is TGTGCCACCAGCAGAGTAGGGGCCCACTACGAGCAGTACTTC. It encodes CATSRVGAHYEQYF.

The CDR3 protein is CASSQPRGDSTDTQYF. Here the CDR3 DNA reads TGTGCCAGCAGCCAACCCCGGGGGGACAGCACAGATACGCAGTATTTT. V usage is TRBV14 and J usage is TRBJ2-3; 7 nucleotides align to TRBD2. This CDR3 comprises 16 residues. Unmatched junction bases numbered 5, after V lost 2 bases and J lost 0 bases. The germline gives CDR1 SGHDN, CDR2 FVKESK.

V is TRBV28 and J is TRBJ1-4; 7 positions agree with TRBD1. Germline trimming cut 6 bases from V and 4 bases from J; bases unmatched to any gene: 2. The V gene's germline CDR1 is MDHEN and CDR2 SYDVKM. The CDR3 runs 13 residues. CDR3 bases: TGTGCCAGCAGCGGGACAGTTAATGAAAAACTGTTTTTT. Protein: CASSGTVNEKLFF. The full variable domain, in which reference TRBV28 and TRBJ1-4 provide the parts outside the CDR3, is DVKVTQSSRYLVKRTGEKVFLECVQDMDHENMFWYRQDPGLGLRLIYFSYDVKMKEKGDIPEGYSVSREKKERFSLILESASTNQTSMYLCASSGTVNEKLFFGSGTQLSVL.

The gene calls are TRBV6-5 and TRBJ2-4; D possibly corresponds to TRBD2 (7 bases). Deletions cut 8 bases from V and 13 bases from J, with 15 bases between. The CDR3 has 11 amino acids. Germline V gene data show CDR1 as MNHEY and CDR2 as SVGAGI. The CDR3 sequence: CASGGALGQYF. CDR3 bases: TGTGCCAGCGGGGGGGCCCTCGGGCAGTACTTC.

The table lists this clone with a count of one. This chain uses TRBV15 with TRBJ2-1; 8 bases are shared with TRBD2. Unmatched junction bases numbered 5, after V lost 1 base and J lost 9 bases. CDR3 length equals 14 residues. Per the germline V gene, CDR1 is LNHNV and CDR2 is YYDKDF (reference sequence). The CDR3 DNA sequence: TGTGCCACCAGCAGAGCGGGGGGGCAGGGTGAGCAGTTCTTC. Its protein product is CATSRAGGQGEQFF.

J is TRBJ2-5 and V is TRBV5-1, with 7 bases aligning to TRBD1. The CDR3 consists of 13 residues. Germline V gene sequence: CDR1 SGHRS, CDR2 YFSETQ. The trim removed 2 bases at V and 5 bases at J, leaving 3 bases unmatched. CDR3 sequence: CASSLQGLETQYF. CDR3 DNA sequence: TGCGCCAGCAGCTTACAGGGGTTGGAGACCCAGTACTTC.

This clone occurred many times. The rearrangement joins TRBV6-5 to TRBJ1-4, with D hard to call. This CDR3 comprises 14 residues. V lost 4 bases to trimming and J lost 2 bases, with 8 bases between them. Germline CDR1 MNHEY, CDR2 SVGAGI. In DNA, the CDR3 is TGTGCCAGCAGTTTTGGAGGGACTAATGAAAAACTGTTTTTT. Encoded protein: CASSFGGTNEKLFF.

The gene calls are TRBV12-3 or TRBV12-4 and TRBJ2-3; no clear D. The V and J ends lost 5 bases and 2 bases respectively, with 8 bases between them. The CDR3 spans 13 residues. The CDR3: CASSEDFTDTQYF. The CDR3 DNA reads TGTGCCAGCAGTGAAGACTTCACAGATACGCAGTATTTT.

The rearrangement joins TRBV19 to TRBJ2-3; D is perhaps TRBD1 (5 bases). V lost 5 bases to trimming and J lost 3 bases, with 12 bases between them. Germline V gene sequence: CDR1 LNHDA, CDR2 SQIVND (reference sequence). The CDR3 runs to 14 residues. CDR3 sequence (DNA): TGTGCCAGTAGTTTTCGACAGTCAACAGATACGCAGTATTTT. Translating gives CASSFRQSTDTQYF.

This chain connects TRBV27 to TRBJ2-3, with TRBD2 matching over 8 bases. V lost 2 bases to trimming and J lost 3 bases; unmatched junction nucleotides: 7. The CDR3 loop spans 16 amino acids. Germline V gene sequence: CDR1 MNHEY, CDR2 SMNVEV (reference sequence). The CDR3 reads CASSLLGTSDTDTQYF. The CDR3 region has the DNA TGTGCCAGCAGTTTACTGGGGACTAGTGATACAGATACGCAGTATTTT.

The V call is TRBV5-4, the J call TRBJ1-1, with 7 bases lining up with TRBD1. Trimming cost V 5 bases and J 5 bases; bases outside gene matches: 15. Germline values: CDR1 SGHNT, CDR2 YYREEE (reference sequence). There are 16 residues in the CDR3. Here the CDR3 DNA reads TGTGCCAGCAGTCCATTCCTTGGAGGGGGCAAGACTGAAGCTTTCTTT. Its protein is CASSPFLGGGKTEAFF.

V usage is TRBV19 and J usage is TRBJ2-5; D is possibly TRBD2 (6 bases). There are 12 residues in the CDR3. Trimming cost V 3 bases and J 5 bases, with 7 bases left between them. Germline lookup yields CDR1 LNHDA and CDR2 SQIVND (reference sequence). CDR3 loop: CASSIAGETQYF. CDR3 coding DNA: TGTGCCAGTAGTATCGCGGGGGAGACCCAGTACTTC.

This sequence joins TRBV6-5 and TRBJ2-7; D perhaps matches TRBD2 (6 bases). This CDR3 contains 11 residues. V was clipped by 8 bases and J by 3 bases, with 8 bases between them. Germline CDR1 and CDR2: MNHEY and SVGAGI. The CDR3 sequence is CASGGNYEQYF. The CDR3 coding sequence is TGTGCCAGCGGCGGGAACTACGAGCAGTACTTC.

The rearrangement uses TRBV4-2 and TRBJ2-1; D remains ambiguous. This CDR3 contains 15 residues. Germline lookup yields CDR1 LGHNA and CDR2 YNFKEQ. V dropped 1 base and J dropped 8 bases, with 15 bases sitting between them. CDR3 coding DNA: TGTGCCAGCAGCCAAGTTCACGCCGGTCGCGATGAGCAGTTCTTC. Translated: CASSQVHAGRDEQFF.

This clone appeared once. The rearrangement joins TRBV6-5 to TRBJ2-4, with D tentatively TRBD1 (5 bases). V was cut by 7 bases and J by 0 bases, with 10 bases left in between. The CDR3 covers 14 residues. Germline V CDR1 and CDR2: MNHEY, SVGAGI. The CDR3 sequence is CASMDTLAKNIQYF. The CDR3, as DNA: TGTGCCAGCATGGACACCCTAGCCAAAAACATTCAGTACTTC.